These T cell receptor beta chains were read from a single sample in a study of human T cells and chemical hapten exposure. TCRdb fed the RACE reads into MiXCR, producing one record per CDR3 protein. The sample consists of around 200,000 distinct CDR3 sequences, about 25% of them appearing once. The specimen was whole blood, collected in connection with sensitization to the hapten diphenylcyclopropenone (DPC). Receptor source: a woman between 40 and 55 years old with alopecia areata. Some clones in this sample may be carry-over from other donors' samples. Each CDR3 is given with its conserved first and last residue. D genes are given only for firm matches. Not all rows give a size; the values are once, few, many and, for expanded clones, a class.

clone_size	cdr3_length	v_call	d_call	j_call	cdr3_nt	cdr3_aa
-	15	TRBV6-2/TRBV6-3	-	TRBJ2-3	TGTGCCAGCAGTTACTCCGCGACTAACACAGATACGCAGTATTTT	CASSYSATNTDTQYF
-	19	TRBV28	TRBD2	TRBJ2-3	TGTGCCAGCAGTTTACCGCCCTACCATAGCGGGAGAGAGGGAGATACGCAGTATTTT	CASSLPPYHSGREGDTQYF
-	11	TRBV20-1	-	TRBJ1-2	TGCAGTGCTGTGGTTGGCTATGGCTACACCTTC	CSAVVGYGYTF
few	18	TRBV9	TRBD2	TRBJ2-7	TGTGCCAGCAGCGTAGGCCCTAGCGGGAGGGCCGGACTCTACGAGCAGTACTTC	CASSVGPSGRAGLYEQYF
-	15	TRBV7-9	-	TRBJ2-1	TGTGCCAGCAGCCCCTCAGGGAGTGCCTACAATGAGCAGTTCTTC	CASSPSGSAYNEQFF
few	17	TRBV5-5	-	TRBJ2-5	TGTGCCAGCAGCCTCCGACTGCGTGGGGTGGTCCAAGAGACCCAGTACTTC	CASSLRLRGVVQETQYF
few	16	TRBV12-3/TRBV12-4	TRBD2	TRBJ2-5	TGTGCCAGCAGCCCTCAGCAGCGGGAGATTGTGGAGACCCAGTACTTC	CASSPQQREIVETQYF
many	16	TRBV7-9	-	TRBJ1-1	TGTGCCAGCAGCCCCACACCGCCAGGGGCTTACACTGAAGCTTTCTTT	CASSPTPPGAYTEAFF
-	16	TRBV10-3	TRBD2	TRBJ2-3	TGTGCCATCAGTGAGCCTATAGCGGGAGGGCCAGATACGCAGTATTTT	CAISEPIAGGPDTQYF
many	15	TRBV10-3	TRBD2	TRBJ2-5	TGTGCCATCAGTGCGGTGACTAGCTTAGAAGAGACCCAGTACTTC	CAISAVTSLEETQYF
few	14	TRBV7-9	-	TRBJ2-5	TGTGCCAGCAGCTTAGCTAGATTGAGAGAGACCCAGTACTTC	CASSLARLRETQYF